The rows below give T cell receptor beta chains drawn from one sample of a study of CD8 T cells in ankylosing spondylitis. TCRdb processed the 5' RACE reads anew with MiXCR; each CDR3 protein has one entry. The sample yields roughly 240,000 distinct CDR3 sequences, 30% to 35% seen once. Sequencing was done on a sample of blood, either unsorted or a sorted T cell fraction (not recorded which). Every receptor here comes from a male donor with ankylosing spondylitis or in good health (not recorded which). Each CDR3 is given with its conserved first and last residue.

v_call	j_call	cdr3_length	cdr3_aa
TRBV20-1	TRBJ2-7	12	CSARRRDYEQYF
TRBV12-3/TRBV12-4	TRBJ2-6	13	CASSISGANVLTF
TRBV10-3	TRBJ1-6	12	CAISAQGATLHF
TRBV6-1	TRBJ1-2	16	CASTVVAGGYNYGYTF
TRBV10-1	TRBJ2-5	14	CASSELTAKETQYF
TRBV7-9	TRBJ2-5	13	CASSLARAETQYF
TRBV5-1	TRBJ2-7	12	CASSPGLNEQYF
TRBV3-1	TRBJ2-7	15	CASSQQGWGSYEQYF
TRBV4-1	TRBJ1-1	15	CASSPSTGLNTEAFF
TRBV6-1	TRBJ1-1	13	CASTRTMNTEAFF
TRBV5-1	TRBJ2-5	14	CASSEGGIQETQYF
TRBV12-3/TRBV12-4	TRBJ1-1	15	CASSFPGQNLAEAFF
TRBV11-2	TRBJ2-6	15	CASSLGAAGANVLTF
TRBV20-1	TRBJ2-7	14	CSALSGLGGYEQYF
TRBV7-7	TRBJ1-1	13	CASSLYRETEAFF
TRBV4-1	TRBJ2-5	15	CASSQVSGGQETQYF
TRBV27	TRBJ1-6	14	CASSLAGDNSPLHF
TRBV12-3/TRBV12-4	TRBJ2-7	11	CASRTGTSSYF
TRBV20-1	TRBJ1-1	13	CSARDELGMRAFF
TRBV20-1	TRBJ2-1	14	CSALDRDPYNEQFF
TRBV4-1	TRBJ2-5	16	CASSPFPLAAQETQYF
TRBV5-1	TRBJ2-3	14	CASRAQGVTDTQYF
TRBV5-1	TRBJ2-4	14	CASSIGTSVGIQYF
TRBV20-1	TRBJ2-7	15	CSARDWARETYEQYF
TRBV7-2	TRBJ2-1	14	CASSPTRDYNEQFF
TRBV12-3/TRBV12-4	TRBJ2-7	15	CASSPWDSSSYEQYF
TRBV12-3/TRBV12-4	TRBJ2-3	15	CASSPRRLSTDTQYF
TRBV7-9	TRBJ1-5	16	CASSGSMEIGNQPQHF
TRBV20-1	TRBJ2-7	15	CSAPATSGGLYEQYF
TRBV12-3/TRBV12-4	TRBJ2-2	15	CASARTSVNTGELFF
TRBV6-1	TRBJ2-5	13	CASRKLAGETQYF
TRBV20-1	TRBJ2-5	12	CASMAGQETQYF
TRBV30	TRBJ2-2	13	CAWSATSTGELFF
TRBV20-1	TRBJ2-1	14	CSARGSGGSNEQFF
TRBV7-3	TRBJ2-1	14	CASSCPRGQNEQFF
TRBV5-1	TRBJ1-4	16	CASSSTVGGENEKLFF
TRBV20-1	TRBJ1-4	15	CSARPRRTGPEKLFF
TRBV6-5	TRBJ2-3	15	CASSYIRGITDTQYF
TRBV10-3	TRBJ2-1	17	CAISEATGQGWHNEQFF
TRBV30	TRBJ2-1	13	CAWSRASENEQFF
TRBV5-5	TRBJ1-2	14	CASSSRTGGRGYTF
TRBV11-2	TRBJ2-7	15	CASSSLTGGHHEQYF
TRBV24-1	TRBJ2-5	16	CATSVPGPGETETQYF
TRBV24-1	TRBJ1-1	13	CATSSTGGTEAFF
TRBV7-2	TRBJ1-6	16	CASSFRETGYNSPLHF
TRBV20-1	TRBJ2-1	18	CSARALLNLQPSYNEQFF
TRBV29-1	TRBJ1-2	14	CSYGRYPSNYGYTF
TRBV28	TRBJ2-3	15	CASTGGPVRTDTQYF
TRBV20-1	TRBJ2-7	13	CSAREHWGDEQYF
TRBV6-1	TRBJ1-2	14	CASSVDREGYGYTF
TRBV20-1	TRBJ2-1	15	CSARRGGGPYNEQFF
TRBV10-3	TRBJ2-7	16	CAISESWGGTSYEQYF
TRBV27	TRBJ2-7	13	CASSFRETYEQYF
TRBV12-3/TRBV12-4	TRBJ1-1	13	CASSLGLVTEAFF
TRBV18	TRBJ2-3	12	CASSPRSDTQYF
TRBV6-2/TRBV6-3	TRBJ2-7	13	CASSQGQVYEQYF